These 25 T cell receptor beta chains share one sample of origin, sequenced in a study of T cell repertoires in cytomegalovirus infection. TCRdb reanalysed the reads using MiXCR and keeps one entry per CDR3 protein. The sample lists approximately 180,000 distinct CDR3 sequences, around 20% seen once, with 2.5% to 3% in the top ten. Sample: PBMCs. Receptors originate from a human donor in good health (CMV status not recorded). Some clones in this sample may be carry-over from other donors' samples.

This clonotype was counted between two and nine times. The chain links TRBV24-1 to TRBJ2-1, with 8 bases matching TRBD1. Germline CDR1 is KGHDR and CDR2 is SFDVKD. The J segment lost 4 bases and the V segment lost 1 base, leaving 8 bases of the junction unmatched. The CDR3 is 17 residues long. CDR3 protein: CATSDFPQGARYNEQFF. The DNA of the CDR3 is TGTGCCACCAGTGATTTTCCCCAGGGGGCGAGATACAATGAGCAGTTCTTC.

This CDR3 reads CASREAQETQYF. CDR3 DNA: TGTGCCAGCAGGGAGGCCCAAGAGACCCAGTACTTC. This sequence joins TRBV2 and TRBJ2-5; a weak D match, TRBD2 (5 bases). Per germline, CDR1 SNHLY and CDR2 FYNNEI. CDR3 size: 12 residues. V lost 6 bases, J lost 1 base, and 6 bases lay in between.

This clonotype has a handful of counts. The chain carries TRBV12-3 or TRBV12-4 and TRBJ1-2; D may be TRBD1 (6 bases). V was cut by 3 bases and J by 9 bases, with 11 bases left in between. This CDR3 contains 12 residues. CDR3 loop: CASSFGTSSYTF. CDR3 nucleotides: TGTGCCAGCAGTTTCGGGACATCGAGCTACACCTTC.

Concerning this clonotype itself: Relative to the germline gene, one junction end is altered; a read error may explain this. V usage is TRBV7-8 and J usage is TRBJ2-5, with TRBD2 matching over 9 bases. Germline CDR1 is SGHVS and CDR2 is FQNEAQ. CDR3 length equals 16 residues. The CDR3 protein is CASSLGGSGRQATQHF. CDR3 nucleotides: TGTGCCAGCAGCTTAGGGGGAAGCGGGAGGCAAGCGACCCAGCACTTC.

By sample fraction, this clonotype is medium-sized. The CDR3 bases are TGTGCCAGCAGCTTAATACAGGGTGCGGGGGCCAACGTCCTGACTTTC. Translated: CASSLIQGAGANVLTF. This rearrangement joins TRBV11-2 to TRBJ2-6, with D maybe TRBD1 (6 bases). Germline CDR1 reads SGHAT; CDR2 reads FQNNGV. Trimming took 2 bases from V and 4 from J, leaving 12 bases between them. CDR3 length: 16 amino acids.

There are a few counts of this clonotype. CDR3 residues: CASIQNTEAFF. CDR3 DNA sequence: TGTGCCAGCATACAGAACACTGAAGCTTTCTTT. This sequence joins TRBV28 and TRBJ1-1; D uncertain. Germline-derived CDR1 and CDR2 are MDHEN and SYDVKM. Trimming stripped 7 bases from V and 1 base from J, with 4 bases between. The CDR3 totals 11 residues.

At least ten counts were recorded for this clonotype. The chain recombines TRBV6-5 with TRBJ1-5; perhaps TRBD1 as D (6 bases). The CDR3 loop spans 14 amino acids. The V gene's germline CDR1 is MNHEY and CDR2 SVGAGI. Trimming took off 2 bases at V and 7 bases at J, with 12 bases between the two ends. CDR3 region: CASSYGGREQPQHF. Here the CDR3 DNA reads TGTGCCAGCAGTTACGGGGGGCGCGAACAGCCCCAGCATTTT.

The chain recombines TRBV4-2 with TRBJ1-6; a possible D gene is TRBD1 (5 bases). CDR1 is LGHNA and CDR2 is YNFKEQ in the germline V gene. This CDR3 region has 17 residues. V was clipped by 0 bases and J by 4 bases, with 13 bases between them. CDR3 in amino acids: CASSQERGRGYNSPLHF. Written as DNA, the CDR3 is TGTGCCAGCAGCCAAGAAAGGGGACGAGGGTATAATTCACCCCTCCACTTT.

CDR3 DNA: TGTGCCACCCAAAACACGACGGGCACCGGGGAGCTGTTTTTT. This encodes CATQNTTGTGELFF. The rearrangement joins TRBV19 to TRBJ2-2; no clear D. Germline CDR1 reads LNHDA; CDR2 reads SQIVND (reference sequence). The V gene lost 10 bases and the J gene lost 4 bases, with 16 bases spanning the gap. CDR3 length equals 14 residues.

The chain carries TRBV28 and TRBJ1-5, with a tentative D call TRBD1 (5 bases). The CDR3 has 15 residues. Germline CDR1 reads MDHEN; CDR2 reads SYDVKM. The V and J ends lost 2 bases and 6 bases respectively, with 14 bases between them. The DNA of the CDR3 is TGTGCCAGCAGTTTAACCGGGTGGGGGGGTCAGCCCCAGCATTTT. Amino acids: CASSLTGWGGQPQHF. Variable domain in full (rest from reference TRBV28 and TRBJ1-5): DVKVTQSSRYLVKRTGEKVFLECVQDMDHENMFWYRQDPGLGLRLIYFSYDVKMKEKGDIPEGYSVSREKKERFSLILESASTNQTSMYLCASSLTGWGGQPQHFGDGTRLSIL.

This clonotype was picked up a small number of times. The V and J genes are TRBV12-3 or TRBV12-4 and TRBJ2-1, with D tentatively TRBD1 (7 bases). There are 15 residues in the CDR3. Deletions cut 1 base from V and 4 bases from J, with 11 bases between. The CDR3 DNA sequence: TGTGCCAGCAGTTTAGGCCAGGGGGGATACAATGAGCAGTTCTTC. Translated, it gives CASSLGQGGYNEQFF.

This clonotype was counted many times. CDR3 amino acids: CASSQDWARSNEKLFF. The DNA for the CDR3 is TGCGCCAGCAGCCAAGATTGGGCCAGATCTAATGAAAAACTGTTTTTT. The V and J genes are TRBV4-1 and TRBJ1-4; D remains ambiguous. V lost 0 bases and J 3 bases, leaving 11 bases between the germline ends. The CDR3 totals 16 residues. Germline V lookup: CDR1 MGHRA, CDR2 YSYEKL.

This clonotype was seen more than once but under ten times. The chain recombines TRBV12-3 or TRBV12-4 with TRBJ1-2; TRBD1 is a possible D gene (6 bases). V was trimmed by 6 bases and J by 4 bases, leaving 12 bases between them. The CDR3 is 13 amino acids. The CDR3 nucleotides are TGTGCCAGCAGATCGACAGGAATCTATGGCTACACCTTC. This gives the protein CASRSTGIYGYTF.

This clonotype appeared a few times. V gene TRBV5-6 combines with J gene TRBJ2-5; TRBD2 matches at 10 bases. Germline V lookup: CDR1 SGHDT, CDR2 YYEEEE. V shed 2 bases, J shed 4 bases, and the junction held 8 bases outside the gene matches. The CDR3 length is 16 residues. The CDR3 region has the DNA TGTGCCAGCAGCTTTTCAGCGGGAGGGCCACCAGAGACCCAGTACTTC. It is translated as CASSFSAGGPPETQYF.

This clonotype was counted many times. The V and J genes are TRBV7-2 and TRBJ2-2, with 10 bases aligning to TRBD2. The germline V gene encodes CDR1 SGHTA and CDR2 FQGNSA. This CDR3 contains 16 residues. The V and J ends lost 7 bases and 7 bases, in that order; junction bases with no gene match: 12. The CDR3 nucleotides read TGTGCCAGCAAGTTAAGAGCGGGAGGGTATGTCGGGGAGCTGTTTTTT. It codes for CASKLRAGGYVGELFF.

There are a few counts of this clonotype. The J gene is TRBJ2-7, the V gene TRBV3-1; D possibly corresponds to TRBD1 (6 bases). The CDR3 has 14 amino acids. CDR1 and CDR2 (germline): LGHDT, YNNKEL (reference sequence). The ends were cut back, 1 base at V and 6 bases at J, with 13 bases in the middle. Here the CDR3 DNA reads TGTGCCAGCAGCCAAGGAGGGGGAGCGCGCGAGCAGTACTTC. This sequence encodes CASSQGGGAREQYF.

With regard to this clonotype: The junction departs from the called germline gene at one end, perhaps through a read error. The rearrangement uses TRBV7-3 and TRBJ2-7, with 11 bases fitting TRBD1. CDR3 length: 14 residues. From germline, CDR1 is SGHTA and CDR2 FQGTGA. The CDR3 loop is CASSSGQGAGERYF. For the CDR3, the DNA is TGTGCCAGCAGCTCAGGACAGGGGGCGGGGGAGCGGTACTTC.

This clonotype was picked up many times. The V call is TRBV19, the J call TRBJ1-1, with D maybe TRBD1 (5 bases). The CDR3 runs to 16 residues. Germline CDR1 and CDR2: LNHDA and SQIVND (reference sequence). Trimming pared 3 bases from V and 1 base from J, leaving 15 bases between. The CDR3 here is CASSIPDTWRNTEAFF. DNA of the CDR3: TGTGCCAGTAGTATCCCGGACACCTGGAGGAACACTGAAGCTTTCTTT.

This clonotype occurred a few times. The V gene is TRBV7-8, the J gene TRBJ2-5; possibly TRBD2 for D (6 bases). V lost 0 bases and J lost 4, with 9 bases in between. The CDR3 extends over 14 amino acids. Germline CDR1 reads SGHVS; CDR2 reads FQNEAQ. The CDR3 DNA is TGTGCCAGCAGCTTAGCCCTAGCGCCAGAGACCCAGTACTTC. This encodes CASSLALAPETQYF.

The chain recombines TRBV20-1 with TRBJ1-1; D is unresolved. CDR3 length equals 14 residues. The germline gives CDR1 DFQATT, CDR2 SNEGSKA (reference sequence). Trimming removed 0 bases at V and 1 base at J, with 9 bases between. This CDR3 reads CSARDPGKNTEAFF. CDR3 DNA sequence: TGCAGTGCTAGAGATCCCGGAAAGAACACTGAAGCTTTCTTT.

The chain is built from TRBV9 and TRBJ2-5; 7 bases agree with TRBD2. The ends lost 0 bases at V and 0 bases at J; junction bases unmatched: 11. The CDR3 length is 18 residues. Germline values: CDR1 SGDLS, CDR2 YYNGEE. The CDR3 DNA follows: TGTGCCAGCAGCGTAGAAGGTTCTAGCGGCAAGTACCAAGAGACCCAGTACTTC. It codes for CASSVEGSSGKYQETQYF.

There are a few counts of this clonotype. The chain carries TRBV27 and TRBJ1-2; a weak D match, TRBD1 (5 bases). This CDR3 is built from 15 residues. Deletions cut 2 bases from V and 4 bases from J, with 14 bases between. Germline V gene lookup returns CDR1 MNHEY and CDR2 SMNVEV (reference sequence). The CDR3 DNA reads as TGTGCCAGCAGTTTAAATTGGGACGGAACCTATGGCTACACCTTC. As protein: CASSLNWDGTYGYTF.

The chain combines TRBV29-1 with TRBJ2-1, with TRBD1 matching 12 bases. With V trimmed by 7 bases and J by 9 bases, 10 bases remained unmatched. Germline loops: CDR1 SQVTM, CDR2 ANQGSEA. The length of the CDR3 is 14 residues. The CDR3 coding sequence is TGCAGCGAACAGACCGGGACAGGGGGCGGTGAGCAGTTCTTC. This codes for CSEQTGTGGGEQFF.

This clonotype was counted a few times. This rearrangement joins TRBV2 to TRBJ2-5, with 7 bases aligning to TRBD2. Germline V gene data show CDR1 as SNHLY and CDR2 as FYNNEI. Unmatched junction bases numbered 8, after V lost 8 bases and J lost 5 bases. The CDR3 covers 13 residues. CDR3 DNA sequence: TGTGCCAGCCGCGAGGGAGGGCCGGAGACCCAGTACTTC. This gives the protein CASREGGPETQYF.

The table lists this clonotype with many counts. The V call is TRBV7-8, the J call TRBJ2-1, with 9 positions matching TRBD2. J gave up 3 bases and V 2 bases, and 8 bases lay outside the gene matches. Germline V gives CDR1 SGHVS, CDR2 FQNEAQ. This CDR3 region has 17 residues. Here the CDR3 reads CASSLYPAGGGYNEQFF. CDR3 bases: TGTGCCAGCAGCTTATATCCCGCGGGAGGGGGCTACAATGAGCAGTTCTTC.